This T cell receptor (beta chain) was retrieved from a study of T cell repertoires in cytomegalovirus infection. In TCRdb, the reads were re-called with MiXCR into one record per CDR3 protein. This table has 150,000 to 200,000 distinct CDR3 sequences, 25% to 30% appearing once. Trimming took 4 bases from V and 5 from J, leaving 6 bases between them. This CDR3 is built from 12 residues. Germline V gene data show CDR1 as SNHLY and CDR2 as FYNNEI. This clonotype was seen once. The sequenced sample consisted of PBMCs. The clonotype was recovered from a human donor in good health (CMV status not recorded). Some clones in this sample may be carry-over from other donors' samples. The chain uses TRBV2 and TRBJ1-5, with D uncertain. The CDR3 DNA reads as TGTGCCAGCAGTGCCCCGGATCAGCCCCAGCATTTT. Amino acids: CASSAPDQPQHF.